These 6 T cell receptor beta chains originate from one sample sequenced in a study of read filtering for tumor transcriptome and immune sequencing. This library used 300 to 500 ng RNA and molecular barcoded adaptors spanning alpha/delta and beta/gamma chains. TCRdb re-called the reads through MiXCR, storing one row per CDR3 protein. The sample has around 30,000 distinct CDR3 sequences; about a fifth are singletons. Sequenced material: a population of CD138-negative cells sorted from bone marrow. These receptors all stem from a donor at least 40 years old with multiple myeloma.

This clonotype was found many times. The genes are TRBV5-1 and TRBJ2-2, with D possibly called TRBD1 or TRBD2 (5 bases each). V lost 4 bases to trimming and J lost 4 bases, with 11 bases between them. This CDR3 spans 14 amino acids. Germline V gives CDR1 SGHRS, CDR2 YFSETQ. The CDR3 spells CASSTGTPTGELFF. CDR3 bases: TGCGCCAGCAGCACCGGGACCCCCACCGGGGAGCTGTTTTTT.

This clonotype was counted many times. This chain joins TRBV12-3 or TRBV12-4 and TRBJ2-2, with D maybe TRBD1 (6 bases). V lost 7 bases to trimming and J lost 1 base, with 13 bases between them. CDR3 length: 15 amino acids. For the CDR3, the DNA is TGTGCCAGCACCGCAAAGACAGGGAACACCGGGGAGCTGTTTTTT. This sequence encodes CASTAKTGNTGELFF.

This clonotype was recorded at least ten times. This sequence joins TRBV20-1 and TRBJ2-5, with 9 positions matching TRBD1. With 0 bases clipped from V and 4 bases from J, the junction kept 6 bases outside the gene matches. Germline V gene sequence: CDR1 DFQATT, CDR2 SNEGSKA (reference sequence). The CDR3 runs to 15 residues. CDR3 protein: CSARDETGGGETQYF. The CDR3 DNA reads TGCAGTGCTAGAGATGAGACAGGGGGGGGAGAGACCCAGTACTTC.

At least ten counts were recorded for this clonotype. J is TRBJ2-3 and V is TRBV6-4; 8 bases match TRBD1. J lost 1 base, V lost 3 bases, and 0 bases had no gene match. This CDR3 spans 14 amino acids. CDR1 MRHNA and CDR2 SNTAGT come from the germline V gene. The DNA of the CDR3 is TGTGCCAGCAGTGAACAGGGGGGCACAGATACGCAGTATTTT. This gives the protein CASSEQGGTDTQYF.

The chain recombines TRBV4-1 with TRBJ2-5, with TRBD2 matching over 8 bases. This CDR3 is built from 15 residues. With 0 bases clipped from V and 4 bases from J, the junction kept 4 bases outside the gene matches. CDR1 and CDR2 (germline): MGHRA, YSYEKL. The CDR3 is CASSQDGAGVETQYF. The CDR3 nucleotides are TGCGCCAGCAGCCAAGATGGAGCGGGGGTAGAGACCCAGTACTTC.

This clonotype was seen repeatedly, ten times or more. CDR3 amino acids: CASSSLGEQYF. The CDR3 DNA reads as TGTGCCAGCAGTAGCCTAGGCGAGCAGTACTTC. The genes are TRBV6-6 and TRBJ2-7; no reliable D call. The CDR3 has 11 amino acids. Trimming stripped 5 bases from V and 6 bases from J, with 8 bases between. Germline assignment: CDR1 MNHNY and CDR2 SVGAGI (reference sequence).